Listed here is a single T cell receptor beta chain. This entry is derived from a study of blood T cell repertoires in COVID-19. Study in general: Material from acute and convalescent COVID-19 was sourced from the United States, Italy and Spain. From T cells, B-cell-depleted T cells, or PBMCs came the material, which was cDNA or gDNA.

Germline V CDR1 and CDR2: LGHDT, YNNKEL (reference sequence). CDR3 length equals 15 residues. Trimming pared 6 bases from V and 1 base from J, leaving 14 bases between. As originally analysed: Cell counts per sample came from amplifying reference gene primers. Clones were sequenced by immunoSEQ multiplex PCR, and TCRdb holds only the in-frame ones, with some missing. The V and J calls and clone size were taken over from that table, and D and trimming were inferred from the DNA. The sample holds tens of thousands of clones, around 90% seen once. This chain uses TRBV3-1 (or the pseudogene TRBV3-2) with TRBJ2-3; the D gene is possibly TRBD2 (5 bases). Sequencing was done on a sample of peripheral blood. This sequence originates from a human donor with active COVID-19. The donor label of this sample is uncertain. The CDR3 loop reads CASREEAARTDTQYF. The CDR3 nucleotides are TGTGCCAGCAGAGAGGAGGCGGCCCGCACAGATACGCAGTATTTT.